This TCR beta chain emerged from a study of technical replicates of blood from a few donors. Libraries were prepared by immunoSEQ multiplex PCR; TCRdb keeps only in-frame clonotypes and omits some of them. This sample has about 60,000 clones, with around 87% found just once. The germline V gene has CDR1 SGHTA and CDR2 FQGNSA. This CDR3 is built from 15 residues. V lost 5 bases, J lost 6 bases, and 13 bases stayed unmatched. Only one count was recorded for this clone. The sequence was obtained from a human donor in good health. Some clones in this sample may be carry-over from other donors' samples. This chain connects TRBV7-2 to TRBJ2-7; 7 bases agree with TRBD2. The sample taken for sequencing was PBMCs. The CDR3 protein is CASSGSWSSGGEQYF. CDR3 nucleotides: TGTGCCAGCAGCGGGAGTTGGTCGTCGGGAGGCGAGCAGTACTTC. Supplemented by reference TRBV7-2 and TRBJ2-7, the full variable domain reads GAGVSQSPSNKVTEKGKDVELRCDPISGHTALYWYRQSLGQGLEFLIYFQGNSAPDKSGLPSDRFSAERTGGSVSTLTIQRTQQEDSAVYLCASSGSWSSGGEQYFGPGTRLTVT.